This TCR beta chain derives from a study of spatial heterogeneity in lung cancer. Documented time point: sample taken at primary tumor resection. Whole RNA from tumor, nontumor lung or frozen PBMC was sequenced unsorted. Carried by each TCR cDNA molecule was a unique molecular identifier. TCRdb re-derived calls from the 5' RACE reads in MiXCR, one entry per CDR3 protein. The sample shows 39,000 or so distinct CDR3 sequences, roughly 8% of them seen only once. CDR1 SGHTA and CDR2 FQGNSA come from the germline V gene. Trimming took 5 bases from V and 8 from J, leaving 24 bases between them. The CDR3 is 16 amino acids.

The genes are TRBV7-2 and TRBJ1-2; D possibly corresponds to TRBD1 (6 bases). The sample consisted of PBMCs, taken at surgery. The sequence came from a male donor with early-stage non-small cell lung cancer. The CDR3 protein is CASSPQPPGAVEGYTF. The CDR3 DNA reads TGTGCCAGCAGCCCCCAACCTCCGGGGGCGGTGGAAGGCTACACCTTC.